The entry that follows covers one TCR beta chain sequence. Germline V gene data show CDR1 as MNHEY and CDR2 as SVGAGI. Between the trimmed V and J ends, which lost 6 bases and 4 bases, there was a span of 16 bases. This CDR3 has 15 residues. The sample originates from a study of blood T cell repertoires in COVID-19. Across the study: Researchers got acute and convalescent COVID-19 samples from the United States, Italy and Spain. PBMCs, B-cell-depleted T cells, or T cells were the source of the cDNA or gDNA that made up the material.

Per the study methods: Reference gene primer amplification in the assay estimated nucleated cell counts. Repertoires were generated with immunoSEQ multiplex PCR, while TCRdb's copy carries only in-frame clones and drops some. V and J calls and clone size are those listed in that table; D and trimming were worked out from the DNA. This table holds 90,000 to 140,000 clones, around 84% found once. This receptor was obtained from a woman older than 75 with acute or convalescent COVID-19. V and J are TRBV6-5 and TRBJ1-5, with D possibly being TRBD1 (6 bases). What was sequenced was peripheral blood. The CDR3 region is CASRDRGGRNQPQHF. The CDR3, as DNA: TGTGCCAGCAGAGATAGGGGGGGGCGGAATCAGCCCCAGCATTTT.